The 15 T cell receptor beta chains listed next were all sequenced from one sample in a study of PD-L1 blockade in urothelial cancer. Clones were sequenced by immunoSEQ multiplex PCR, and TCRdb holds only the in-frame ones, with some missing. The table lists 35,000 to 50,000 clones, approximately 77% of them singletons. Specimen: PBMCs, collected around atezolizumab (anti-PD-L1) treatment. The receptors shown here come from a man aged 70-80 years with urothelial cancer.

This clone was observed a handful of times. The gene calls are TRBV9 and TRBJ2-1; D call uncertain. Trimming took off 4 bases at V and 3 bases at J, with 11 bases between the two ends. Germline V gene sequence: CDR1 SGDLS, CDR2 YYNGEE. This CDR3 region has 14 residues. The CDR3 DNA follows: TGTGCCAGCAGCCCTGCAACGGTCTACAATGAGCAGTTCTTC. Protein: CASSPATVYNEQFF.

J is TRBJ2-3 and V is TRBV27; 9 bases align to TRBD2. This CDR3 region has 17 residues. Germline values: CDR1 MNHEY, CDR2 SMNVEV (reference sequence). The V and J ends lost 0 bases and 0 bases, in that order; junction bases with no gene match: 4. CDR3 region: CASSLSIGLASTDTQYF. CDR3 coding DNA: TGTGCCAGCAGTTTATCGATAGGACTAGCGAGCACAGATACGCAGTATTTT.

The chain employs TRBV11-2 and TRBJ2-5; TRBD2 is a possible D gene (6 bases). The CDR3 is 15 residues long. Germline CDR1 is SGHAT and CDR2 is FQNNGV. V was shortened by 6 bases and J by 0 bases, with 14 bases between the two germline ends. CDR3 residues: CASSQGRMNQETQYF. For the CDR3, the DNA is TGTGCCAGCAGTCAAGGGAGGATGAACCAAGAGACCCAGTACTTC.

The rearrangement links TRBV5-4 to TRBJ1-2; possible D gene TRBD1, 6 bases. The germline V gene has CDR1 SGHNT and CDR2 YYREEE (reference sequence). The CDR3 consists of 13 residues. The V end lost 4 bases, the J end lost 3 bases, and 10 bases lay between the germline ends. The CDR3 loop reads CASSRDTYYGYTF. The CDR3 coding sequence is TGTGCCAGCAGCCGGGACACTTACTATGGCTACACCTTC.

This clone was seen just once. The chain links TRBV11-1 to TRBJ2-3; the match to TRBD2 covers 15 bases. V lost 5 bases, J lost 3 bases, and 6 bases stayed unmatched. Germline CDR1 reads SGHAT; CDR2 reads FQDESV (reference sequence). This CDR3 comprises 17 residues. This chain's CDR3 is CASSTRTSGRVTDTQYF. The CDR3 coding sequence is TGTGCCAGCAGCACGAGGACTAGCGGGAGGGTGACAGATACGCAGTATTTT.

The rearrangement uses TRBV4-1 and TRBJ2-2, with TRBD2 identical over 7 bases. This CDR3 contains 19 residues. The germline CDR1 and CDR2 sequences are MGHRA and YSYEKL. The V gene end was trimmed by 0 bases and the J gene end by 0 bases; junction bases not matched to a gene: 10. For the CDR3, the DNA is TGCGCCAGCAGCCAAGATCTATTTGGGCTAGCGGCGAACACCGGGGAGCTGTTTTTT. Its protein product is CASSQDLFGLAANTGELFF.

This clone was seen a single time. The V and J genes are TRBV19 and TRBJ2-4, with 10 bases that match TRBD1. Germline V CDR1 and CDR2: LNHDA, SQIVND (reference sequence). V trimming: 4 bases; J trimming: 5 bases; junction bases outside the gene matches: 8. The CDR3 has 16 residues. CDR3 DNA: TGTGCCAGTAGTAAAACGAAGACAGGGGGCGAAAACATTCAGTACTTC. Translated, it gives CASSKTKTGGENIQYF.

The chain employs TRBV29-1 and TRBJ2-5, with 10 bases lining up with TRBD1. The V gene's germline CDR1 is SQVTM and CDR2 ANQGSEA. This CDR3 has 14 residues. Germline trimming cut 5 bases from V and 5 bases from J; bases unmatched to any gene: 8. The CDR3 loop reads CSVRGQGNWETQYF. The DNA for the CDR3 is TGCAGCGTTAGGGGACAGGGGAATTGGGAGACCCAGTACTTC.

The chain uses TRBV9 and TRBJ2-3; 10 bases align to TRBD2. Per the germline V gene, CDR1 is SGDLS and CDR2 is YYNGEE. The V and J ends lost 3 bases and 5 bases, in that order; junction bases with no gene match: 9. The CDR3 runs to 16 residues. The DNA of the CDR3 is TGTGCCAGCAGCGAGGCGGGAGCGGGAGGGGTAGATACGCAGTATTTT. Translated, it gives CASSEAGAGGVDTQYF. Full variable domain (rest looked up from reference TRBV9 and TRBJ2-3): DSGVTQTPKHLITATGQRVTLRCSPRSGDLSVYWYQQSLDQGLQFLIQYYNGEERAKGNILERFSAQQFPDLHSELNLSSLELGDSALYFCASSEAGAGGVDTQYFGPGTRLTVL.

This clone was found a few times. DNA for the CDR3: TGTGCCAGCAGCGTAGTCGACGAGGGCTCCTACAATGAGCAGTTCTTC. Translation gives CASSVVDEGSYNEQFF. The V call is TRBV9, the J call TRBJ2-1; D is perhaps TRBD2 (5 bases). This CDR3 is built from 16 residues. Germline V gene sequence: CDR1 SGDLS, CDR2 YYNGEE. V lost 0 bases and J lost 0, with 10 bases in between.

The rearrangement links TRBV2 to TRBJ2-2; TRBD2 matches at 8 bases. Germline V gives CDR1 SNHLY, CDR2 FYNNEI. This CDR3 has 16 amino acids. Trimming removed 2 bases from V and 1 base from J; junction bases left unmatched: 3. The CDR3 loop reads CASSERAGENTGELFF. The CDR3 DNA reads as TGTGCCAGCAGTGAACGAGCGGGAGAGAACACCGGGGAGCTGTTTTTT.

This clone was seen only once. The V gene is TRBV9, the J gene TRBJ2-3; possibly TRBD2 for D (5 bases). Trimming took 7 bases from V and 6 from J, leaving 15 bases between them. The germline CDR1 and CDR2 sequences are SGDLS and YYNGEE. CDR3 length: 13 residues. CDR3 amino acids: CASGRRSQDTQYF. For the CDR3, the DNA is TGTGCCAGCGGGCGGAGGAGCCAGGATACGCAGTATTTT.

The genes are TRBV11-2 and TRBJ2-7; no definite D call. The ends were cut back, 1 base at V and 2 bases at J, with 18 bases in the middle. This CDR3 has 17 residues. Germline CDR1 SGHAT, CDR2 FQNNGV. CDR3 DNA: TGTGCCAGCAGCTTAGCCCCACCGGCGGTAGAGGCCTACGAGCAGTACTTC. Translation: CASSLAPPAVEAYEQYF.

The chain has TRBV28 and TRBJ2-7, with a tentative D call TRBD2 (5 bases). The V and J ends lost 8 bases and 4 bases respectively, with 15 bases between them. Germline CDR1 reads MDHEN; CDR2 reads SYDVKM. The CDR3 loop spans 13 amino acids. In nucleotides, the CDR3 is TGTGCCAGCCAGAAGGAGGTGTTATACGAGCAGTACTTC. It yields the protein CASQKEVLYEQYF.

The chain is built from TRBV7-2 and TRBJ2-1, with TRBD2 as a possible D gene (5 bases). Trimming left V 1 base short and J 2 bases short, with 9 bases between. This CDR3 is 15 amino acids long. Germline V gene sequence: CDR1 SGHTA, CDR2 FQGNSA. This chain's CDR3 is CASSLGTGTYNEQFF. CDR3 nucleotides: TGTGCCAGCAGCTTAGGGACGGGAACCTACAATGAGCAGTTCTTC. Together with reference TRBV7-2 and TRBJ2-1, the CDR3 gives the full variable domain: GAGVSQSPSNKVTEKGKDVELRCDPISGHTALYWYRQSLGQGLEFLIYFQGNSAPDKSGLPSDRFSAERTGGSVSTLTIQRTQQEDSAVYLCASSLGTGTYNEQFFGPGTRLTVL.